The rows below give T cell receptor beta chains drawn from one sample of a study of technical replicates of blood from a handful of donors. The table came from immunoSEQ multiplex PCR; TCRdb's copy has only in-frame clones and leaves some out. The sample holds tens of thousands of clones, around 94% seen once. Sequenced material: T cells isolated from PBMCs. All receptors come from a human donor in good health. The CDR3 runs from the conserved cysteine through the conserved F or W. A D gene is named only where the DNA matches it firmly. Size is stated for part of the rows, as once, few or many counts, or as a class when the clone is expanded.

v_call	d_call	clone_size	j_call	cdr3_aa	cdr3_nt
TRBV19	TRBD2	-	TRBJ2-5	CASDSGRYTGETQYF	TGTGCCAGTGATAGCGGGAGGTACACAGGGGAGACCCAGTACTTC
TRBV11-3	TRBD1	-	TRBJ1-1	CASSLKGATEAFF	TGTGCCAGCAGCTTAAAGGGGGCCACTGAAGCTTTCTTT
TRBV20-1	-	-	TRBJ2-3	CSADRTDTQYF	TGCAGTGCAGACAGGACAGATACGCAGTATTTT
TRBV4-2	TRBD2	-	TRBJ2-5	CASSQFLTSGSNETQYF	TGTGCCAGCAGCCAATTTTTGACTAGCGGGAGTAACGAGACCCAGTACTTC
TRBV18	TRBD2	once	TRBJ2-1	CASSSSGRALNEQFF	TGTGCCAGCTCATCTAGCGGGAGGGCGCTCAATGAGCAGTTCTTC
TRBV5-5	TRBD1	-	TRBJ2-2	CASSPLETGAGELFF	TGTGCCAGCAGCCCCCTCGAGACAGGGGCCGGGGAGCTGTTTTTT
TRBV5-1	-	-	TRBJ2-7	CASSPGYEQYF	TGCGCCAGCAGTCCCGGCTACGAGCAGTACTTC
TRBV7-8	TRBD2	-	TRBJ2-1	CASSPLAGGGDEQFF	TGTGCCAGCAGCCCCTTAGCGGGAGGGGGCGATGAGCAGTTCTTC
TRBV6-1	TRBD2	-	TRBJ2-1	CASSEQGYLAGENEQFF	TGTGCCAGCAGTGAACAAGGGTATCTAGCGGGAGAAAATGAGCAGTTCTTC
TRBV4-3	-	-	TRBJ2-5	CASSQAQKQETQYF	TGCGCCAGCAGCCAAGCACAAAAACAAGAGACCCAGTACTTC
TRBV4-1	TRBD1	-	TRBJ2-2	CASSPRQGANTGELFF	TGCGCCAGCAGCCCGCGACAGGGGGCGAACACCGGGGAGCTGTTTTTT
TRBV9	TRBD1	-	TRBJ1-2	CASSAGTGGLEYGYTF	TGTGCCAGCAGCGCGGGAACAGGGGGCTTGGAATATGGCTACACCTTC
TRBV2	TRBD2	-	TRBJ2-7	CASSPDGTSGGLSYEQYF	TGTGCCAGCAGCCCGGATGGGACTAGCGGGGGACTATCCTACGAGCAGTACTTC
TRBV11-2	-	once	TRBJ1-5	CASSRGVNQPQHF	TGTGCCAGCAGCCGCGGGGTTAATCAGCCCCAGCATTTT
TRBV5-6	TRBD2	-	TRBJ2-1	CASSLGTSGPYNEQFF	TGTGCCAGCAGCTTGGGGACTAGCGGGCCATACAATGAGCAGTTCTTC
TRBV7-2	-	-	TRBJ2-1	CASSLFTGMENEQFF	TGTGCCAGCAGCTTGTTCACAGGGATGGAGAATGAGCAGTTCTTC
TRBV6-1	TRBD2	-	TRBJ2-7	CASSRTSGRNEQYF	TGTGCCAGCAGTCGGACTAGCGGGAGAAACGAGCAGTACTTC
TRBV7-7	-	-	TRBJ2-3	CASSFGKTTTDTQYF	TGTGCTAGCAGCTTCGGGAAGACCACCACAGATACGCAGTATTTT
TRBV10-1	-	-	TRBJ2-2	CASSVYNAGPTGELFF	TGCGCCAGCAGTGTCTATAATGCGGGACCGACCGGGGAGCTGTTTTTT
TRBV2	-	-	TRBJ2-2	CASTRAGELFF	TGTGCCAGCACGCGGGCGGGGGAGCTGTTTTTT
TRBV29-1	TRBD2	-	TRBJ2-5	CSVVWTSGSLRGETQYF	TGCAGCGTTGTGTGGACTAGCGGGAGTCTTCGGGGAGAGACCCAGTACTTC
TRBV6-4	TRBD1	-	TRBJ1-2	CASSVEQGVYGYTF	TGTGCCAGCAGTGTCGAGCAGGGGGTCTATGGCTACACCTTC
TRBV4-2	-	-	TRBJ2-7	CASSHDTKYEQYF	TGTGCCAGCAGCCACGACACAAAGTACGAGCAGTACTTC
TRBV15	-	-	TRBJ2-6	CATSPATVLHSGANVLTF	TGTGCCACCAGCCCCGCGACAGTACTCCACTCTGGGGCCAACGTCCTGACTTTC
TRBV2	TRBD2	-	TRBJ2-2	CASSRSTSGKNTGELFF	TGTGCCAGCAGCCGGTCGACTAGCGGGAAGAACACCGGGGAGCTGTTTTTT
TRBV7-9	-	-	TRBJ2-1	CASSLPRQENNEQFF	TGTGCCAGCAGCTTGCCGCGACAGGAGAACAATGAGCAGTTCTTC
TRBV28	TRBD1	-	TRBJ1-3	CASSFWDLGQGSAGNTIYF	TGTGCCAGCAGTTTTTGGGACCTCGGACAGGGGTCGGCTGGAAACACCATATATTTT
TRBV5-6	-	-	TRBJ1-1	CASSLVDTGRDTEAFF	TGTGCCAGCAGCTTGGTAGATACAGGGCGGGACACTGAAGCTTTCTTT
TRBV5-5	-	few	TRBJ1-5	CASSLAGGNQPQHF	TGTGCCAGCAGCTTGGCCGGGGGGAATCAGCCCCAGCATTTT
TRBV11-3	-	-	TRBJ1-1	CASSPSSPSITEAFF	TGTGCCAGCAGCCCCTCGTCCCCCAGTATCACTGAAGCTTTCTTT
TRBV6-6	TRBD2	-	TRBJ2-1	CASGLVHNEQFF	TGTGCCAGCGGACTAGTCCACAATGAGCAGTTCTTC
TRBV4-3	-	-	TRBJ2-1	CASSRLLAMDNEQFF	TGCGCCAGCAGCCGCCTTCTAGCGATGGACAATGAGCAGTTCTTC
TRBV7-9	TRBD1	-	TRBJ2-2	CASSPWTGNTGELFF	TGTGCCAGCAGCCCATGGACAGGGAACACCGGGGAGCTGTTTTTT
TRBV5-4	TRBD2	once	TRBJ2-3	CASSPPGLGRGRGTDTQYF	TGTGCCAGCAGCCCTCCGGGACTAGGAAGGGGACGTGGGACAGATACGCAGTATTTT
TRBV4-2	-	-	TRBJ2-7	CASSQEPGTSYEQYF	TGTGCCAGCAGCCAAGAACCGGGAACATCCTACGAGCAGTACTTC
TRBV11-3	TRBD1	-	TRBJ2-7	CASSRRTGQEYEQYF	TGTGCCAGCAGCCGACGGACAGGACAAGAGTACGAGCAGTACTTC
TRBV7-9	TRBD1	-	TRBJ1-1	CASSYRQGMNTEAFF	TGTGCCAGCAGCTACCGACAGGGAATGAACACTGAAGCTTTCTTT
TRBV28	TRBD1	-	TRBJ2-7	CASRDSPYEQYF	TGTGCCAGTAGGGACAGCCCCTACGAGCAGTACTTC